These T cell receptor beta chains were read from a single sample in a study of glioma-infiltrating T cells after dendritic cell vaccination. TCRdb's table, derived via immunoSEQ multiplex PCR, lists solely in-frame clones and lacks some. The table has about 94,000 clones, less than 90% seen once. Specimen: blood, collected after dendritic cell vaccination. These receptors all come from a human donor with glioblastoma. CDR3s include the opening cysteine and the closing phenylalanine or tryptophan. Each record gives: V gene, J gene, CDR3 protein.

>TRBV18|TRBJ1-2
CASSQGQGSSDYGYTF
>TRBV6-1|TRBJ1-1
CASSDGQPNTEAFF
>TRBV28|TRBJ1-1
CASTGVNTEAFF
>TRBV9|TRBJ1-2
CASSVGHTPYGYTF
>TRBV4-1|TRBJ2-3
CASSQDHASGGARDTQYF
>TRBV28|TRBJ1-1
CASSLSPGQAEAFF
>TRBV5-8|TRBJ1-3
CASSVRPGLGNTIYF
>TRBV5-1|TRBJ2-5
CASSLVASRKTQYF
>TRBV2|TRBJ1-1
CASDRINTEAFF
>TRBV10-3|TRBJ2-1
CAISDQAGVREQFF
>TRBV11-3|TRBJ2-1
CASSLGGSSNEQFF
>TRBV7-8|TRBJ1-1
CASSQYHREVTNTEAFF
>TRBV9|TRBJ2-3
CASSATDWTGDTQYF
>TRBV2|TRBJ1-1
CASSEIRGNTEAFF
>TRBV15|TRBJ2-1
CATLAGGPFNEQFF
>TRBV5-1|TRBJ2-7
CASSYGGFYEQYF
>TRBV10-3|TRBJ1-4
CAISDRIGEKLFF
>TRBV5-1|TRBJ1-1
CASSPQMNTEAFF
>TRBV5-1|TRBJ1-4
CASSLAMANEKLFF
>TRBV14|TRBJ2-7
CASSQDPWREQYF
>TRBV5-1|TRBJ1-1
CASSLGHGGEAFF
>TRBV13|TRBJ1-1
CASSLTGYGDTEAFF
>TRBV2|TRBJ2-5
CASRRIGTSGEGETQYF
>TRBV19|TRBJ2-3
CASSELPGTQYF
>TRBV15|TRBJ1-4
CATSRPGLTTTSRREKLFF
>TRBV2|TRBJ2-2
CASSAGRPGELFF
>TRBV7-9|TRBJ2-1
CASSLLGDEQFF
>TRBV11-2|TRBJ2-5
CASSDGTRGPETQYF
>TRBV6-1|TRBJ2-7
CASSEAWAGVYEQYF
>TRBV5-1|TRBJ2-1
CASSYLESGGNEQFF
>TRBV7-3|TRBJ1-5
CASSLILGTGFNSNQPQHF
>TRBV5-1|TRBJ2-3
CASSRISTDLPTDTQYF
>TRBV2|TRBJ1-2
CASTWAPSGGYTF
>TRBV19|TRBJ2-3
CASKTGVTDTQYF
>TRBV5-4|TRBJ1-1
CASSYGQSKNTEAFF
>TRBV5-1|TRBJ1-2
CASSPGGEGYGYTF
>TRBV2|TRBJ1-2
CASIREGQGNYGYTF
>TRBV9|TRBJ2-4
CASRLLSGSPKNIQYF
>TRBV2|TRBJ2-3
CASSPLRLAGRTDTQYF
>TRBV14|TRBJ2-3
CASSQDLTVYTDTQYF
>TRBV5-1|TRBJ1-3
CASSLGTAYSGNTIYF
>TRBV6-6|TRBJ2-3
CASTRGTGDTQYF
>TRBV9|TRBJ2-1
CASSFSGGAYNEQFF
>TRBV29-1|TRBJ2-2
CSVAAFEGGELFF
>TRBV11-2|TRBJ1-4
CASSLDRIAATNEKLFF
>TRBV28|TRBJ1-2
CASSLHRTNYGYTF